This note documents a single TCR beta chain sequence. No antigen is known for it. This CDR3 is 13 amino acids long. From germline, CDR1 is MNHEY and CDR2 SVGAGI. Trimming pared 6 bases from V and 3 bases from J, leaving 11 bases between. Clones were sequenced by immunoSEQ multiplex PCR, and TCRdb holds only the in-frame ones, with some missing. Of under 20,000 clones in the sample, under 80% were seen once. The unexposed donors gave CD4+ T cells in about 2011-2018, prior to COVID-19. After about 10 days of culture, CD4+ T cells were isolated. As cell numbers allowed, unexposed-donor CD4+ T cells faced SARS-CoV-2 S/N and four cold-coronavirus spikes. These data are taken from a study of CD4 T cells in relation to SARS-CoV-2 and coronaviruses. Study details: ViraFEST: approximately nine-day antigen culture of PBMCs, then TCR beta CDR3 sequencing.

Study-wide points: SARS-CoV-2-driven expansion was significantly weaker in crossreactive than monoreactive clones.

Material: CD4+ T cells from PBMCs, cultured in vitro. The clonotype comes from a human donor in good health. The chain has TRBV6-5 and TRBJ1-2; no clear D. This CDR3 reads CASSPGPDYGYTF. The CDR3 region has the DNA TGTGCCAGCAGCCCCGGGCCAGACTATGGCTACACCTTC.